This T cell receptor beta chain was captured in a study of cytomegalovirus exposure and HLA in healthy donors. As for this clone: This same CDR3 is encoded by further DNA sequences in the sample.

Assay used: immunoSEQ multiplex PCR; TCRdb lists only in-frame clones, some missing. Among about 150,000 clones, just over 90% were seen once, and the ten largest hold about 0.7%. Sequenced: PBMCs. The sequence was obtained from a man between 18 and 35 years old in good health and CMV-seronegative.

CDR3 in amino acids: CASSDRVYGYTF. CDR3 in DNA: TGTGCCAGCAGCGATCGGGTCTATGGCTACACCTTC. The V call is TRBV9, the J call TRBJ1-2; no reliable D call. Looked up from germline, CDR1 is SGDLS and CDR2 is YYNGEE. This CDR3 is built from 12 residues. V lost 3 bases and J lost 4, with 7 bases in between.